The source of this T cell receptor beta chain is a study of CD8+ T cells in alopecia areata. V lost 4 bases, J lost 0 bases, and 11 bases lay in between. The V gene's germline CDR1 is LNHNV and CDR2 YYDKDF (reference sequence). CDR3 length equals 15 residues. Sequencing used cDNA as its template, made by extracting RNA and reverse transcribing it. The assay was immunoSEQ multiplex PCR, and TCRdb's table has in-frame clones only and misses some. The data contain about 110,000 clones, approximately 59% of them singletons. The chain combines TRBV15 with TRBJ2-3, with a weak D call TRBD1 (7 bases). Sequencing was done on a sample of CD8+ T cells sorted from blood. The sequence derives from a human donor in good health. CDR3 amino acids: CATSTSGGSTDTQYF. The CDR3 nucleotides read TGTGCCACCAGCACTTCAGGGGGGAGCACAGATACGCAGTATTTT.